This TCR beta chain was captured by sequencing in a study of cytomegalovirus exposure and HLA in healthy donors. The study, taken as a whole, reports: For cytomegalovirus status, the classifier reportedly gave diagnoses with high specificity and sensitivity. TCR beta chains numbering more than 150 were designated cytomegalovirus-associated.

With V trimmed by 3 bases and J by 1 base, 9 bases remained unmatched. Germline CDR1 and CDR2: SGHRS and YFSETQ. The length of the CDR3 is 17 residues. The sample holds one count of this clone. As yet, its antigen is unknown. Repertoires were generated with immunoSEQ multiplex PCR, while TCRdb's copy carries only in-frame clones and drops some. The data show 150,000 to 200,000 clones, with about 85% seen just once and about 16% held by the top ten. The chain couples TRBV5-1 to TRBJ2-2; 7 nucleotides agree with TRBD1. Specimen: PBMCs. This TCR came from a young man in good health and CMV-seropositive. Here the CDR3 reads CASSYLPTGQNTGELFF. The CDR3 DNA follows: TGCGCCAGCAGCTACCTCCCGACAGGGCAGAACACCGGGGAGCTGTTTTTT.